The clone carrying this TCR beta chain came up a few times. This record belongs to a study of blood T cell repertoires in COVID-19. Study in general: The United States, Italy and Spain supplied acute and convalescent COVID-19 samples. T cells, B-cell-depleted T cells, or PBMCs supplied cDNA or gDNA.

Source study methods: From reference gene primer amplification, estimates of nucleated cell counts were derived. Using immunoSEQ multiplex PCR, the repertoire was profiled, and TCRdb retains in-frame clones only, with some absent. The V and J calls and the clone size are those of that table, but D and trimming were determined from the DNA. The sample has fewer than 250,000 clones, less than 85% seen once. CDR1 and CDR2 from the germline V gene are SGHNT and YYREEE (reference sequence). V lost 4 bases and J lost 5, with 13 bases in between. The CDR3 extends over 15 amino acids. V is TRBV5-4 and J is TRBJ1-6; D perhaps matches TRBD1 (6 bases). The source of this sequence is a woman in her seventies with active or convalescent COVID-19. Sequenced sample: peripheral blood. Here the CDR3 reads CASSPPGQNNSPLHF. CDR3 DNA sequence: TGTGCCAGCAGCCCCCCCGGACAGAATAATTCACCCCTCCACTTT.